This T cell receptor (beta chain) was captured in a study of cytomegalovirus exposure and HLA in healthy donors. Findings of the study overall: TCR beta chains numbering approximately 150 were designated cytomegalovirus-associated.

The PCR used 60 Vbeta and 13 Jbeta primers. Clones were sequenced by immunoSEQ multiplex PCR, and TCRdb holds only the in-frame ones, with some missing. The sample holds roughly 180,000 clones, 80% seen once. As to this clone: Its antigen is not identified.

CDR3 size: 15 residues. V was trimmed by 4 bases and J by 5 bases, leaving 18 bases between them. CDR1 and CDR2 from the germline V gene are MNHEY and SMNVEV (reference sequence). The clonotype was recovered from a woman aged 50 to 60 in good health and CMV-seropositive. The chain recombines TRBV27 with TRBJ2-7; D might be TRBD2 (5 bases). The sequenced sample consisted of PBMCs. DNA of the CDR3: TGTGCCAGCAGTTCTTCACTACTAGACGTCCACGAGCAGTACTTC. It codes for CASSSSLLDVHEQYF.